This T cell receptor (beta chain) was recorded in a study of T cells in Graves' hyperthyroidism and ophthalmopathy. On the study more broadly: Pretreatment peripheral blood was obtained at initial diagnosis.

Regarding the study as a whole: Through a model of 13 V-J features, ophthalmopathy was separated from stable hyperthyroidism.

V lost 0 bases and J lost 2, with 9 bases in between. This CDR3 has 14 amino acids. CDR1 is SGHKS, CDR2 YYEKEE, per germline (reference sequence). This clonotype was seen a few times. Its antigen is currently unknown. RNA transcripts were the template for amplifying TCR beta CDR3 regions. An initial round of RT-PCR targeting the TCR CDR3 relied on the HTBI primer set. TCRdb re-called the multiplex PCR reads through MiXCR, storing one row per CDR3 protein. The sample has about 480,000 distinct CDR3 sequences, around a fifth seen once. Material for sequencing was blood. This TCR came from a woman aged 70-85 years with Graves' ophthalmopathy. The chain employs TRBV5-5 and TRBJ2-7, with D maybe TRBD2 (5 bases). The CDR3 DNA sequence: TGTGCCAGCAGCTTGGCCCTGGAGGCCTACGAGCAGTACTTC. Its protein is CASSLALEAYEQYF.